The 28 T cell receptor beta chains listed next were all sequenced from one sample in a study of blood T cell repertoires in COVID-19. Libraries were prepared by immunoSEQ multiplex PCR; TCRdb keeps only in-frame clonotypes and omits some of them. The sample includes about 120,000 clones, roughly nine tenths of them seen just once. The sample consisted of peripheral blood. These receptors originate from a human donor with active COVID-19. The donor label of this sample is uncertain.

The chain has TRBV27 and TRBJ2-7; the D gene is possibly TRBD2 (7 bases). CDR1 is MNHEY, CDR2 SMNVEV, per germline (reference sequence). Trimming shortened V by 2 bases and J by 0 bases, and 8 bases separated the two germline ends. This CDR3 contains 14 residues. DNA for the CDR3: TGTGCCAGCAGTTTAGCGGGGGCCTCCTACGAGCAGTACTTC. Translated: CASSLAGASYEQYF.

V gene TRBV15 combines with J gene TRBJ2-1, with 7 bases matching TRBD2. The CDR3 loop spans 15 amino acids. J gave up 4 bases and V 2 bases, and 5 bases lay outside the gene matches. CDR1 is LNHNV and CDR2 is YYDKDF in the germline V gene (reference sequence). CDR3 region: CATSRPWGGYNEQFF. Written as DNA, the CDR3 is TGTGCCACCAGCAGACCATGGGGGGGGTACAATGAGCAGTTCTTC. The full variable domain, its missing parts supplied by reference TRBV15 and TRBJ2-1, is DAMVIQNPRYQVTQFGKPVTLSCSQTLNHNVMYWYQQKSSQAPKLLFHYYDKDFNNEADTPDNFQSRRPNTSFCFLDIRSPGLGDTAMYLCATSRPWGGYNEQFFGPGTRLTVL.

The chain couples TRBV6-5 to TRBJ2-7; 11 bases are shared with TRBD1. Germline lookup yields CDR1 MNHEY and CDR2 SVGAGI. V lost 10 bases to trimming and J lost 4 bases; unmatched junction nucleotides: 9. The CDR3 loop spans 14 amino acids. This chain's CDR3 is CATSWTGGIYEQYF. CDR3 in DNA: TGTGCCACCTCGTGGACAGGGGGCATATACGAGCAGTACTTC.

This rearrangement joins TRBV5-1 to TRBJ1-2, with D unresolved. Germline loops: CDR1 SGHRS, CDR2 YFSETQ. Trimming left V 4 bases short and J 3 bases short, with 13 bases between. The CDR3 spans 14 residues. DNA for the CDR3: TGCGCCAGCAGCCCAGCAGGTTGGGACTATGGCTACACCTTC. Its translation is CASSPAGWDYGYTF.

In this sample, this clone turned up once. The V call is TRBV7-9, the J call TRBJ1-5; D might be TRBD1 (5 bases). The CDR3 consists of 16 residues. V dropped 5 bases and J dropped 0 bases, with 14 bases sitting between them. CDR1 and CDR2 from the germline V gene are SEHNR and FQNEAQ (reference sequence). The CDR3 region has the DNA TGTGCCAGCAGCCCTAGACAGACAGATAGCAATCAGCCCCAGCATTTT. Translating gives CASSPRQTDSNQPQHF.

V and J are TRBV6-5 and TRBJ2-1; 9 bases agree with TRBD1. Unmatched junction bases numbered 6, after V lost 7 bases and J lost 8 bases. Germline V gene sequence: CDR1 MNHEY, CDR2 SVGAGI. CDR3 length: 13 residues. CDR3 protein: CASNRDRAYEQFF. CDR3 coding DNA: TGTGCCAGCAACCGGGACAGGGCGTATGAGCAGTTCTTC.

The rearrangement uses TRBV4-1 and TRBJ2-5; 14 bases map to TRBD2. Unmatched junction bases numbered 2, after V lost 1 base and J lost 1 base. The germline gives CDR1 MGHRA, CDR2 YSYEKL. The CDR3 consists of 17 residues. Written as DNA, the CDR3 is TGCGCCAGCAGCCAAGGAGGGACTAGCGGGGGCCAAGAGACCCAGTACTTC. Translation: CASSQGGTSGGQETQYF.

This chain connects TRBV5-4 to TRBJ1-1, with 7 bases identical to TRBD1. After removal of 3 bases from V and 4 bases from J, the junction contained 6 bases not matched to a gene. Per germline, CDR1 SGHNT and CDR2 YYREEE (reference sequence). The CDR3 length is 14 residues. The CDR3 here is CASSWTGGSTEAFF. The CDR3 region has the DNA TGTGCCAGCAGCTGGACAGGAGGTTCCACTGAAGCTTTCTTT.

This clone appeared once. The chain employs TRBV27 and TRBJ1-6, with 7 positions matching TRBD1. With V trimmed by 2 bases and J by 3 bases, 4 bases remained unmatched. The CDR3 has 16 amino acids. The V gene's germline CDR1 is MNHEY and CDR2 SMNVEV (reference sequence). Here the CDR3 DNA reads TGTGCCAGCAGTTTACGACAGGGCCGCTATAATTCACCCCTCCACTTT. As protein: CASSLRQGRYNSPLHF.

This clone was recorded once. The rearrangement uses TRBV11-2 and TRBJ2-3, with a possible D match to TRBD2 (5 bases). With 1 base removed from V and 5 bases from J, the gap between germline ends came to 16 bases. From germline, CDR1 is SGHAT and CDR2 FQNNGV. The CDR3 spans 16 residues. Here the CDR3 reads CASSLGPTGVLDTQYF. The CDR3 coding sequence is TGTGCCAGCAGCTTAGGTCCGACCGGGGTTTTAGATACGCAGTATTTT.

CDR3 DNA: TGTGCCAGCAGTATAAGGCAGGGTCGCGCCTACGAGCAGTACTTC. As protein: CASSIRQGRAYEQYF. This chain links TRBV27 with TRBJ2-7, with D maybe TRBD1 (5 bases). CDR1 is MNHEY, CDR2 SMNVEV, per germline (reference sequence). CDR3 length: 15 residues. V dropped 5 bases and J dropped 2 bases, with 16 bases sitting between them.

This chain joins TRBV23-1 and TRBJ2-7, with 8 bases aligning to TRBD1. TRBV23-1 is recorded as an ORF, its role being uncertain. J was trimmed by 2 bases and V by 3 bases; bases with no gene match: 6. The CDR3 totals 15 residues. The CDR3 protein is CASSQGQENPYEQYF. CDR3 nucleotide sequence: TGCGCCAGCAGTCAGGGACAGGAGAATCCCTACGAGCAGTACTTC.

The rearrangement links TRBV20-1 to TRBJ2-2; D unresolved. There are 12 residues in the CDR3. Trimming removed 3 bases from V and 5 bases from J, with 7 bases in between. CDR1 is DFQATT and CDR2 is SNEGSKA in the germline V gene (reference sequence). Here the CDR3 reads CSASFPTGELFF. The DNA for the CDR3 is TGCAGTGCTAGTTTCCCAACCGGGGAGCTGTTTTTT.

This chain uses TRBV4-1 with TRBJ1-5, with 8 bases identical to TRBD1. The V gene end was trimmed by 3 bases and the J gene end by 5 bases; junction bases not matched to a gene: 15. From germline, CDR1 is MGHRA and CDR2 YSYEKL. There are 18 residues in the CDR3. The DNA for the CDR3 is TGCGCCAGCAGCCATGGGGTCCACGGGACAGGTTATCATCAGCCCCAGCATTTT. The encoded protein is CASSHGVHGTGYHQPQHF.

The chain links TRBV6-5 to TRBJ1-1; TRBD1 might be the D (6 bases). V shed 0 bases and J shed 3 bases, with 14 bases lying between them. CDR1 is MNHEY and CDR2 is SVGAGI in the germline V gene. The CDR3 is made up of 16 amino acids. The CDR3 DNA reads TGTGCCAGCAGTTACTCGCCGGGGACACCTGACACTGAAGCTTTCTTT. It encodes CASSYSPGTPDTEAFF.

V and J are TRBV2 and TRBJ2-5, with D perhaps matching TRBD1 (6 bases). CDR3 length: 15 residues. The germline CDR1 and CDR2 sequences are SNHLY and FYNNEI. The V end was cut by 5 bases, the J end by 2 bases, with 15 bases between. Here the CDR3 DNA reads TGTGCCAGCAGTACTCAGGGGCTATATCAAGAGACCCAGTACTTC. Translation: CASSTQGLYQETQYF.

The CDR3 loop is CASSPGGVFSYEQYF. The CDR3 bases are TGTGCCAGCAGTCCAGGAGGAGTCTTCTCCTACGAGCAGTACTTC. The chain joins TRBV28 to TRBJ2-7; TRBD2 might be the D (5 bases). The V gene lost 5 bases and the J gene lost 0 bases, with 14 bases spanning the gap. Germline V gives CDR1 MDHEN, CDR2 SYDVKM. The CDR3 runs to 15 residues.

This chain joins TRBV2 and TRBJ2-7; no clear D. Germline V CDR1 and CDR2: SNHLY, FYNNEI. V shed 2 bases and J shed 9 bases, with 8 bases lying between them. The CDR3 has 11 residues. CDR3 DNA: TGTGCCAGCAGTGAACAGGCAGGGCAGTACTTC. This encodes CASSEQAGQYF.

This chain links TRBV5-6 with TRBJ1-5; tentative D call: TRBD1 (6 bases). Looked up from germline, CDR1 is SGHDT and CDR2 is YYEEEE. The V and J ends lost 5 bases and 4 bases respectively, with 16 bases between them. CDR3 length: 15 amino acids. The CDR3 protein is CASRSLGARNQPQHF. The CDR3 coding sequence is TGTGCCAGCAGGTCTTTGGGGGCGAGGAATCAGCCCCAGCATTTT.

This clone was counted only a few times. The CDR3 spells CASSPGGRGSNYGYTF. In DNA form, the CDR3 reads TGTGCCAGCAGCCCAGGGGGCCGCGGGTCTAACTATGGCTACACCTTC. J is TRBJ1-2 and V is TRBV5-6, with 8 bases lining up with TRBD1. The length of the CDR3 is 16 residues. Unmatched junction bases numbered 8, after V lost 4 bases and J lost 0 bases. Germline CDR1 reads SGHDT; CDR2 reads YYEEEE. The complete variable domain, with remaining parts taken from reference TRBV5-6 and TRBJ1-2, reads DAGVTQSPTHLIKTRGQQVTLRCSPKSGHDTVSWYQQALGQGPQFIFQYYEEEERQRGNFPDRFSGHQFPNYSSELNVNALLLGDSALYLCASSPGGRGSNYGYTFGSGTRLTVV.

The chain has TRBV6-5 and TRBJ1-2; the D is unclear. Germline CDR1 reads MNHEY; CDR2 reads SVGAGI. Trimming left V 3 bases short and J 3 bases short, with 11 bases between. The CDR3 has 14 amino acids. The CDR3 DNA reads TGTGCCAGCAGTTATAGCGGATGGGACTATGGCTACACCTTC. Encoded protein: CASSYSGWDYGYTF.

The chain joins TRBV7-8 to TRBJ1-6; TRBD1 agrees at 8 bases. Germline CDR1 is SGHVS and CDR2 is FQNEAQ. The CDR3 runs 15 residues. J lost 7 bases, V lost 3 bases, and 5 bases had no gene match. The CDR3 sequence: CASSLDRVENSPLHF. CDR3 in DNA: TGTGCCAGCAGCTTGGACAGGGTGGAAAATTCACCCCTCCACTTT. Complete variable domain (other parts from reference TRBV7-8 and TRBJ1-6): GAGVSQSPRYKVAKRGQDVALRCDPISGHVSLFWYQQALGQGPEFLTYFQNEAQLDKSGLPSDRFFAERPEGSVSTLKIQRTQQEDSAVYLCASSLDRVENSPLHFGNGTRLTVT.

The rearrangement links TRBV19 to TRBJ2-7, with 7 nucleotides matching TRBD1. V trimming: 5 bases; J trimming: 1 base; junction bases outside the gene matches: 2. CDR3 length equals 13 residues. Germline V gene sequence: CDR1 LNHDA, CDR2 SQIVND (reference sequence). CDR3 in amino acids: CASSPTGSYEQYF. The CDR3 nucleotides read TGTGCCAGTAGTCCGACAGGGTCCTACGAGCAGTACTTC.

The CDR3 reads CASSLTGAYQETQYF. CDR3 nucleotide sequence: TGTGCCAGCAGCTTAACAGGAGCGTACCAAGAGACCCAGTACTTC. The V and J genes are TRBV2 and TRBJ2-5, with D possibly TRBD1 on 5 matching bases. Deletions cut 6 bases from V and 0 bases from J, with 14 bases between. Germline CDR1 is SNHLY and CDR2 is FYNNEI. The CDR3 runs 15 residues. Using reference TRBV2 and TRBJ2-5 for the parts outside the CDR3, the full variable domain is EPEVTQTPSHQVTQMGQEVILRCVPISNHLYFYWYRQILGQKVEFLVSFYNNEISEKSEIFDDQFSVERPDGSNFTLKIRSTKLEDSAMYFCASSLTGAYQETQYFGPGTRLLVL.

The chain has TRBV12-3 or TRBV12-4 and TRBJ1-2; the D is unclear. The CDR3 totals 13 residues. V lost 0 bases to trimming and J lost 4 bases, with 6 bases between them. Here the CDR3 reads CASSLAGVYGYTF. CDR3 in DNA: TGTGCCAGCAGTTTAGCGGGCGTCTATGGCTACACCTTC.

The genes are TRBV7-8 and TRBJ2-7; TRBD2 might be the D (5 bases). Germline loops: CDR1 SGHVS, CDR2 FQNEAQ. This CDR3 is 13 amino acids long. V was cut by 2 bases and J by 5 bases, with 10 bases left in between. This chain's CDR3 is CASSLSGSDEQYF. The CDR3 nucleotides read TGTGCCAGCAGCTTATCGGGGAGCGACGAGCAGTACTTC.

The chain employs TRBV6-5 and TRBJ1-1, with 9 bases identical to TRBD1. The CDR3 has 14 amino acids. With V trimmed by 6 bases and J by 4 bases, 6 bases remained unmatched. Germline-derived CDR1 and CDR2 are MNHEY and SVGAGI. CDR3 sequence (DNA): TGTGCCAGCAGGGGGACAGGGCGGCTCACTGAAGCTTTCTTT. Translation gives CASRGTGRLTEAFF.

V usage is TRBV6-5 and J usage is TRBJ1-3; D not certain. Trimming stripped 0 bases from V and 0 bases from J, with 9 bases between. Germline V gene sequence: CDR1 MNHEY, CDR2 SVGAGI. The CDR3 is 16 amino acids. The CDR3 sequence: CASSYSAVSSGNTIYF. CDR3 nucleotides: TGTGCCAGCAGTTACTCAGCCGTTAGCTCTGGAAACACCATATATTTT.